This is a list of T cell receptor beta chains from one sample in a study of T cell responses to AZD1222 COVID-19 vaccine. Measured with immunoSEQ multiplex PCR; TCRdb has only the in-frame clones, and not every one. The top ten clones hold about 19% of a sample with around 100,000 clones, about 88% of them seen once. Sequencing was performed on peripheral blood, taken on day 0 of AZD1222 vaccination. Source of these receptors: an adult in good health. Each CDR3 is given with its conserved first and last residue. The order of the fields is J gene, D gene, CDR3 length, clone size, V gene, CDR3 DNA, CDR3 protein. The D gene is left open where the match is weak. Rows give clone size only sometimes, using once, few, many, or a class for an expanded clone.

>TRBJ1-1|TRBD1|13|.|TRBV3-1/TRBV3-2
TGTGCCAGCAGCCAAGAGGGGACAGGGAACGCTTTCTTT
CASSQEGTGNAFF
>TRBJ1-1|TRBD1|14|.|TRBV7-2
TGTGCCAGCAGCTCCTCCGGACAGGGAACTGAAGCTTTCTTT
CASSSSGQGTEAFF
>TRBJ2-5|.|14|.|TRBV11-2
TGTGCCAGCAGCGAGATCGGGACCCAAGAGACCCAGTACTTC
CASSEIGTQETQYF
>TRBJ2-1|.|15|.|TRBV18
TGTGCCAGCTCACAGTCCACCCCCTCCTACAATGAGCAGTTCTTC
CASSQSTPSYNEQFF
>TRBJ1-1|.|12|.|TRBV28
TGTGCCACGGCGGAGGGGAACACTGAAGCTTTCTTT
CATAEGNTEAFF
>TRBJ1-5|TRBD1|13|once|TRBV5-5
TGTGCCAGCGGGATGACAGGGAATCAGCCCCAGCATTTT
CASGMTGNQPQHF
>TRBJ1-1|.|13|.|TRBV7-7
TGTGCCAGCAGCGCCTCCATGAACACTGAAGCTTTCTTT
CASSASMNTEAFF
>TRBJ2-1|TRBD2|13|.|TRBV28
TGTGCCAGCAACCCGGGAGGGGACAATGAGCAGTTCTTC
CASNPGGDNEQFF
>TRBJ1-5|.|13|.|TRBV12-3/TRBV12-4
TGTGCCAGCAGTTTATTGACAGCCGGGCCCCAGCATTTT
CASSLLTAGPQHF
>TRBJ2-2|TRBD2|15|once|TRBV7-2
TGTGCCAGCAGCTTGATAGCGGGTTTCGGCGGGGAGCTGTTTTTT
CASSLIAGFGGELFF
>TRBJ1-2|.|14|.|TRBV7-2
TGTGCCAGCAGACGTTATACAGGAGAGGATGGCTACACCTTC
CASRRYTGEDGYTF
>TRBJ2-5|.|13|.|TRBV19
TGTGCCAGTAGCTTTACGTCCCAAGAGACCCAGTACTTC
CASSFTSQETQYF
>TRBJ1-1|.|15|few|TRBV6-5
TGTGCCAGCAGTTCCGGGGTGGTTTTAGGGTCGGAAGCTTTCTTT
CASSSGVVLGSEAFF
>TRBJ2-7|.|15|.|TRBV9
TGTGCCAGCAGCGTAAAACCGGGAGTCGGGTGGGAGCAGTACTTC
CASSVKPGVGWEQYF
>TRBJ2-7|TRBD1|15|.|TRBV9
TGTGCCAGCAGACTCTATGATTCCGGGACAGGGGAGCAGTACTTC
CASRLYDSGTGEQYF
>TRBJ2-2|.|15|.|TRBV4-2
TGTGCCAGCAGCCAAGAGCCGGGCTCGTCCGGGGAGCTGTTTTTT
CASSQEPGSSGELFF
>TRBJ2-1|TRBD2|15|.|TRBV5-1
TGCGCCAGCAGCTCCGGGACTAGCGGGGGGGCCGAGCAGTTCTTC
CASSSGTSGGAEQFF
>TRBJ1-6|.|13|once|TRBV6-5
TGTGCCAGCAGCCTCCAGGGGAGGACACCCCTCCACTTT
CASSLQGRTPLHF
>TRBJ2-7|.|15|.|TRBV4-2
TGTGCCAGCAGCCAAGAACAGGCCGGGACCTACGAGCAGTACTTC
CASSQEQAGTYEQYF
>TRBJ2-5|.|14|few|TRBV5-1
TGCGCCAGCAGCTCCGGACAGATTCAAGAGACCCAGTACTTC
CASSSGQIQETQYF
>TRBJ1-1|.|13|.|TRBV7-9
TGTGCCAGCAGCTTACTCGTTGGGGCTGAAGCTTTCTTT
CASSLLVGAEAFF
>TRBJ2-5|TRBD1|13|.|TRBV12-3/TRBV12-4
TGTGCCAGCAACCAACAGGGGCAAGAGACCCAGTACTTC
CASNQQGQETQYF
>TRBJ1-4|.|14|.|TRBV20-1
TGCAGTGCTAGTATAGGGTTTCGGGGTGAAAAACTGTTTTTT
CSASIGFRGEKLFF
>TRBJ1-1|TRBD1|16|.|TRBV5-6
TGTGCCAGCAGTAACGGACAGGACTTAAAGAACACTGAAGCTTTCTTT
CASSNGQDLKNTEAFF